Following are 12 T cell receptor beta chains from one sample sequenced in a study of beta chain features in type 1 diabetes (dated by TCRdb to 2017 to 2018). Results the study describes overall, beyond this receptor: A moderate but significant shortening of TCRB CDR3 length was observed in type 1 diabetes patients in all four CD4+ subsets.

Library generation was performed with the immunoSEQ multiplex PCR assay. The entire amount of isolated RNA was reverse transcribed using the High Capacity cDNA Reverse Transcription Kit, so the sequenced TCRB transcripts were expressed ones. TCRdb mirrors the immuneACCESS table, restricted to in-frame sequences. Some clones are absent from its copies; in checked studies, under half trace to an unresolved V gene, and the reason for the others is unknown. The sample table holds about 340,000 clones, of which 9.3% were seen once. The ten biggest clones cover 1% of the sample. Their specific antigens are unknown. The sequenced sample consisted of central memory CD4+ T cells from blood. Every receptor here comes from a young man with type 1 diabetes.

This clone was recorded a few times. The CDR3 protein is CAWSVHSAGGGTEAFF. The CDR3 DNA is TGTGCCTGGAGTGTACACTCCGCAGGGGGAGGAACTGAAGCTTTCTTT. The chain employs TRBV30 and TRBJ1-1; TRBD1 matches 7 bases. This CDR3 has 16 amino acids. V lost 0 bases and J lost 5; bases outside the gene matches: 12. From germline, CDR1 is GTSNPN and CDR2 SVGIG (reference sequence).

The V gene is TRBV5-1, the J gene TRBJ2-3, with D possibly TRBD1 on 6 matching bases. CDR3 size: 15 residues. V lost 1 base to trimming and J lost 1 base, with 10 bases between them. Germline loops: CDR1 SGHRS, CDR2 YFSETQ. Here the CDR3 reads CASSLMAGGTDTQYF. As DNA, the CDR3 is TGCGCCAGCAGCTTGATGGCAGGGGGCACAGATACGCAGTATTTT.

Only a few counts were recorded for this clone. This chain joins TRBV5-1 and TRBJ1-2; TRBD1 is a possible D gene (5 bases). CDR1 is SGHRS, CDR2 YFSETQ, per germline. The CDR3 loop spans 15 amino acids. Trimming stripped 4 bases from V and 6 bases from J, with 19 bases between. CDR3 sequence: CASSPGLGVQDGYTF. CDR3 nucleotides: TGCGCCAGCAGCCCAGGCTTGGGGGTACAGGATGGCTACACCTTC.

This clone has a handful of counts. This sequence joins TRBV5-6 and TRBJ1-6, with a weak D call TRBD1 (5 bases). Trimming pared 1 base from V and 7 bases from J, leaving 9 bases between. The germline CDR1 and CDR2 sequences are SGHDT and YYEEEE. This CDR3 comprises 14 residues. The CDR3 region is CASSLSRGNSPLHF. For the CDR3, the DNA is TGTGCCAGCAGCTTGTCTCGGGGCAATTCACCCCTCCACTTT.

This clone has a handful of counts. V gene TRBV5-1 combines with J gene TRBJ1-1; D remains unclear. Germline V gene sequence: CDR1 SGHRS, CDR2 YFSETQ. V was shortened by 0 bases and J by 6 bases, with 15 bases between the two germline ends. The CDR3 totals 15 residues. Here the CDR3 DNA reads TGCGCCAGCAGCTTGGCATCCGGGCTCGACGCTGAAGCTTTCTTT. This gives the protein CASSLASGLDAEAFF.

The J gene is TRBJ2-5, the V gene TRBV4-3; no clear D gene. CDR1 LGHNA and CDR2 YSLEER come from the germline V gene. V lost 0 bases, J lost 4 bases, and 12 bases lay in between. The CDR3 length is 15 residues. Here the CDR3 reads CASSQDFGPSETQYF. DNA of the CDR3: TGCGCCAGCAGCCAAGATTTTGGTCCCTCAGAGACCCAGTACTTC.

This clone was counted a few times. The genes are TRBV2 and TRBJ2-1; 9 nucleotides align to TRBD1. CDR1 and CDR2 (germline): SNHLY, FYNNEI. Losses at the gene ends were 5 bases for V and 10 bases for J; bases not matched to a gene: 15. This CDR3 comprises 16 residues. The CDR3 nucleotides read TGTGCCAGCAGTCAGTCACGCGGACAGGGGCCCGCCGAGCAGTTCTTC. Translated, it gives CASSQSRGQGPAEQFF.

The chain couples TRBV7-2 to TRBJ1-1, with 8 bases identical to TRBD1. Germline CDR1 is SGHTA and CDR2 is FQGNSA. The CDR3 spans 12 residues. The V and J ends lost 6 bases and 7 bases, in that order; junction bases with no gene match: 4. The DNA of the CDR3 is TGTGCCAGCAGGAACGGACAGGGTGAAGCTTTCTTT. Its translation is CASRNGQGEAFF. The full variable domain, with the rest looked up from reference TRBV7-2 and TRBJ1-1, is GAGVSQSPSNKVTEKGKDVELRCDPISGHTALYWYRQSLGQGLEFLIYFQGNSAPDKSGLPSDRFSAERTGGSVSTLTIQRTQQEDSAVYLCASRNGQGEAFFGQGTRLTVV.

This clone was detected only a few times. The chain links TRBV30 to TRBJ2-7, with 9 bases identical to TRBD1. This CDR3 comprises 11 residues. Germline V gives CDR1 GTSNPN, CDR2 SVGIG (reference sequence). CDR3 residues: CATGQGHEQYF. The DNA for the CDR3 is TGTGCTACGGGACAGGGCCACGAGCAGTACTTC.

V usage is TRBV4-1 and J usage is TRBJ2-7, with 7 bases fitting TRBD1. The CDR3 covers 14 residues. CDR1 is MGHRA, CDR2 YSYEKL, per germline. J gave up 0 bases and V 1 base, and 0 bases lay outside the gene matches. The CDR3 loop is CASSQGDSSYEQYF. CDR3 nucleotides: TGCGCCAGCAGCCAAGGGGACAGCTCCTACGAGCAGTACTTC.

In this sample, this clone turned up a few times. The genes are TRBV14 and TRBJ1-4, with 7 bases lining up with TRBD1. The length of the CDR3 is 16 residues. Looked up from germline, CDR1 is SGHDN and CDR2 is FVKESK. J lost 7 bases, V lost 3 bases, and 11 bases had no gene match. CDR3: CASSHLLRQGGEKLFF. In DNA form, the CDR3 reads TGTGCCAGCAGCCATTTACTTCGACAGGGAGGTGAAAAACTGTTTTTT.

This clone was seen a handful of times. The genes are TRBV27 and TRBJ2-1; D ambiguous. The CDR3 has 15 amino acids. Germline V gives CDR1 MNHEY, CDR2 SMNVEV (reference sequence). V was pared by 6 bases and J by 4 bases, with 16 bases between. CDR3 amino acids: CASRLGNSLYNEQFF. CDR3 DNA: TGTGCCAGCAGGTTAGGGAATAGTCTGTACAATGAGCAGTTCTTC.